This paragraph covers one TCR beta chain sequence. The sample comes from a study of blood T cell repertoires in COVID-19. Study summary: Whether acute or convalescent, the COVID-19 samples came from the United States, Italy and Spain. In each case, the material was cDNA or gDNA derived from T cells, B-cell-depleted T cells, or PBMCs.

From germline, CDR1 is SGHRS and CDR2 YFSETQ. The CDR3 contains 15 residues. V lost 5 bases and J lost 8, with 22 bases in between. Original processing methods: Researchers report that nucleated cell counts were estimated from reference gene primer amplification. Some clones are missing from TCRdb's copy, which holds only in-frame ones; the method was immunoSEQ multiplex PCR. V, J and clone size were drawn from that table, and D and trimming were deduced from the DNA. The sample has 240,000 or so clones, approximately 82% seen once. The source material was peripheral blood. The sequence was obtained from a woman aged 80 or over with acute or convalescent COVID-19. The chain uses TRBV5-1 and TRBJ1-2; possibly TRBD1 for D (5 bases). The CDR3 region is CASSDVGTLSGGYTF. The CDR3 bases are TGCGCCAGCAGTGATGTGGGGACTTTGAGTGGGGGCTACACCTTC.